What follows describes a single TCR beta chain. These data are taken from a study of CD8 T cells in Susac syndrome. Sequencing of TCR beta was undertaken in CD8+ and CD4+ T cells derived from blood. Healthy donors matched for age and sex were used as controls. TEMRA cells underwent FACS enrichment and CD8+ and CD4+ T cells underwent negative isolation. Per germline, CDR1 MNHEY and CDR2 SVGAGI. The CDR3 runs to 16 residues. V lost 5 bases and J lost 6; bases outside the gene matches: 7. Reverse transcription of roughly 0.45 to 1 ug RNA was performed with random hexamers. TCR beta CDR3 was amplified by immunoSEQ covering 54 Vbeta and 13 Jbeta. TCRdb reanalysed the immunoSEQ multiplex PCR reads using MiXCR and keeps one entry per CDR3 protein. Among 27,000 or so distinct CDR3 sequences listed, around 95% were seen once.

The chain uses TRBV6-5 and TRBJ1-4; 12 positions agree with TRBD1. What was sequenced was CD8+ T cells from PBMCs. The receptor was derived from a human donor in good health. This CDR3 is CASSTRDRGRDEKLFF. The DNA of the CDR3 is TGTGCCAGCAGTACTCGGGACAGGGGGCGTGATGAAAAACTGTTTTTT.